Included here is one T cell receptor beta chain sequence, with context. The antigen is unknown. The data were taken from a study of CD8 T cells in Susac syndrome. The study's findings and limits: The relatively small number of individuals in the TCR sequencing and HLA analysis was acknowledged by the study.

The CDR3 runs to 16 residues. Germline V lookup: CDR1 SGHNT, CDR2 YYREEE (reference sequence). Trimming pared 5 bases from V and 6 bases from J, leaving 21 bases between. RNA amounts of about 0.45 to 1 ug underwent reverse transcription with random hexamers. It was immunoSEQ multiplex PCR that amplified TCR beta CDR3 across 54 Vbeta and 13 Jbeta. Each CDR3 protein gets one entry after TCRdb re-called the immunoSEQ multiplex PCR reads with MiXCR. The repertoire has 250,000 to 300,000 distinct CDR3 sequences, 85% of them found once; the top ten carry 0.21%. Sequencing of TCR beta was performed on blood CD8+ T cells and on blood CD4+ T cells.

The receptor's source is a human donor with multiple sclerosis. The chain links TRBV5-4 to TRBJ2-1, with D possibly being TRBD2 (5 bases). The sample comprised CD8+ T cells from PBMCs. Here the CDR3 DNA reads TGTGCCAGCAGTCTAGCCAGCGGAGCTTTACGCAATGAGCAGTTCTTC. Translating it yields CASSLASGALRNEQFF.